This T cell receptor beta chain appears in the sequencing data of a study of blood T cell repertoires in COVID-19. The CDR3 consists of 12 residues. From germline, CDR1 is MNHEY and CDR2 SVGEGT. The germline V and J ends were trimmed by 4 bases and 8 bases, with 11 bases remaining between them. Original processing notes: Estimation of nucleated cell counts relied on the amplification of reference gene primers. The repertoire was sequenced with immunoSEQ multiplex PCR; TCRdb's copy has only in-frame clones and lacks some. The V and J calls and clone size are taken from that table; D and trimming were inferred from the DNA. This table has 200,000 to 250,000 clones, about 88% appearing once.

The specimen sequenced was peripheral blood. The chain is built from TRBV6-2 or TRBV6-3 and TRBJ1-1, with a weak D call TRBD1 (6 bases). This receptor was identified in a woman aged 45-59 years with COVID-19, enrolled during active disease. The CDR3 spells CASSSGTLEAFF. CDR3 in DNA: TGTGCCAGCAGTTCGGGGACACTAGAAGCTTTCTTT.